This T cell receptor beta chain comes out of a study of T-cell reconstitution after alpha-beta-depleted transplantation in children. Preparation of the TCRbeta library was carried out with unique molecular identifiers. TCRdb called the PCR reads again in MiXCR, with one record for every CDR3 protein. Of roughly 24,000 distinct CDR3 sequences in the sample, around 9.9% were seen once. This clonotype is labeled as medium-sized. This material consisted of PBMCs from the stem cell graft donor, taken from the stem cell graft. The clonotype originates from a human donor who donated a stem cell graft to a child with chronic granulomatous disease.

CDR3 nucleotides: TGTGCCAGCAGCTTTGACAAGAGCTCCTACAATGAGCAGTTCTTC. It is translated as CASSFDKSSYNEQFF. The V call is TRBV7-3, the J call TRBJ2-1; D gene uncertain. V dropped 3 bases and J dropped 0 bases, with 9 bases sitting between them. The CDR3 length is 15 residues. CDR1 and CDR2 from the germline V gene are SGHTA and FQGTGA.